This T cell receptor beta chain was sequenced for a study of sequential checkpoint blockade in melanoma. Study-level background: Patients were randomized 1:1 to nivolumab-then-ipilimumab or ipilimumab-then-nivolumab first-line. Both treatment sequences were followed by maintenance nivolumab.

The germline V gene encodes CDR1 MGHRA and CDR2 YSYEKL. Between the trimmed V and J ends, which lost 3 bases and 3 bases, there was a span of 11 bases. The CDR3 is 14 amino acids. Treatment in this sample: randomized to nivolumab then ipilimumab (arm A) or the reverse (arm B). Live CD3+CD8+ CD19− CD56− cells were sorted from PBMCs. TCRdb keeps only in-frame clones here, not all; method: immunoSEQ multiplex PCR. The data contain fewer than 15,000 clones, approximately 78% of them singletons. This sample comprised CD8+ T cells sorted from blood (inferred from file names), obtained from a patient given nivolumab and ipilimumab in sequence. The chain is built from TRBV4-1 and TRBJ1-1; D not certain. The TCR comes from a human donor with melanoma. The CDR3 DNA follows: TGCGCCAGCAGCCAGAGGGAAGGTCACACTGAAGCTTTCTTT. Its protein is CASSQREGHTEAFF.